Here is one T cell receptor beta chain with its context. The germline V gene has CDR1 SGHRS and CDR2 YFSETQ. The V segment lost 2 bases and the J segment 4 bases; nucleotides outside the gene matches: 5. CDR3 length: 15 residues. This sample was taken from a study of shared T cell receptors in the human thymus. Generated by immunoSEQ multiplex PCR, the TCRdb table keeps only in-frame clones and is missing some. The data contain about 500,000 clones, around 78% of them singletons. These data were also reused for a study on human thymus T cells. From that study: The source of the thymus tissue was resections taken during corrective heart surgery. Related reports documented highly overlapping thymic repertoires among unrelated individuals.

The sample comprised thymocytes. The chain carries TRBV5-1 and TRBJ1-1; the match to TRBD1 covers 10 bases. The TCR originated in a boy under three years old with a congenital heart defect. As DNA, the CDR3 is TGCGCCAGCAGCTTTGACAGGGGGCGCCGCACTGAAGCTTTCTTT. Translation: CASSFDRGRRTEAFF.